A single T cell receptor (beta chain) is shown here with its context. Antigen: not known. Over 18 months, lack of ophthalmopathy progression marked Graves' hyperthyroidism as stable. Amplified TCR beta CDR3 regions derived from RNA transcripts. HTBI primers were the set used in a first-round RT-PCR of the TCR CDR3. TCRdb reprocessed the multiplex PCR reads via MiXCR and lists one record per CDR3 protein. The sample lists over 300,000 distinct CDR3 sequences, about 15% occurring once. The source of the sample is a study of T cells in Graves' hyperthyroidism and ophthalmopathy. Study context: At initial diagnosis, before any treatment had begun, peripheral blood was obtained. Study conclusions and caveats: Ophthalmopathy onset followed model prediction by a median around six months.

Looked up from germline, CDR1 is GTSNPN and CDR2 is SVGIG (reference sequence). This CDR3 has 18 amino acids. Trimming at V came to 0 bases and at J to 1 base, leaving 9 bases not matched to a gene. Material for sequencing was blood. The rearrangement uses TRBV30 and TRBJ2-6; TRBD1 matches 7 bases. The receptor was isolated from a woman aged 60-70 years with Graves' hyperthyroidism. This CDR3 reads CAWSVRDRGRSGANVLTF. CDR3 nucleotides: TGTGCCTGGAGTGTCCGGGACAGAGGACGTTCTGGGGCCAACGTCCTGACTTTC.